The next 11 T cell receptor beta chains were all read from a single sample in a study of T cell responses to AZD1222 COVID-19 vaccine. TCRdb keeps only in-frame clones here, not all; method: immunoSEQ multiplex PCR. The sample records tens of thousands of clones, around 90% being singletons. The sequenced sample was peripheral blood, obtained on day 0 of MenACWY control vaccination. All receptors derive from an adult in good health.

This clone was observed once. The chain employs TRBV7-9 and TRBJ1-6; 11 positions agree with TRBD1. CDR1 is SEHNR and CDR2 is FQNEAQ in the germline V gene (reference sequence). V dropped 5 bases and J dropped 8; count of bases not matched to a gene: 2. The CDR3 contains 14 residues. The CDR3 region is CASSRGQGDSPLHF. The CDR3, as DNA: TGTGCCAGCAGCCGGGGACAGGGGGATTCACCCCTCCACTTT.

The chain is built from TRBV7-8 and TRBJ1-1; 7 bases agree with TRBD1. This CDR3 contains 14 residues. Germline trimming cut 5 bases from V and 3 bases from J; bases unmatched to any gene: 6. Germline V gives CDR1 SGHVS, CDR2 FQNEAQ. The CDR3 region has the DNA TGTGCCAGCAGCCTACCGACAGGGTACACTGAAGCTTTCTTT. Residues: CASSLPTGYTEAFF.

This rearrangement joins TRBV18 to TRBJ1-1, with TRBD1 matching over 8 bases. V lost 2 bases to trimming and J lost 6 bases; unmatched junction nucleotides: 5. In germline, CDR1 is KGHSH, CDR2 LQKENI. The CDR3 is 14 amino acids. The CDR3 region is CASSPNQGASEAFF. The DNA for the CDR3 is TGTGCCAGCTCACCAAACCAGGGGGCTTCTGAAGCTTTCTTT.

V is TRBV7-2 and J is TRBJ1-3, with D possibly TRBD1 on 5 matching bases. This CDR3 is built from 15 residues. CDR1 is SGHTA and CDR2 is FQGNSA in the germline V gene. The ends were cut back, 2 bases at V and 0 bases at J, with 8 bases in the middle. The CDR3 here is CASSLWGGSGNTIYF. As DNA, the CDR3 is TGTGCCAGCAGCTTATGGGGGGGCTCTGGAAACACCATATATTTT.

In nucleotides, the CDR3 is TGTGCCAGCAGCCCGGGACTAGATGCAGATACGCAGTATTTT. It encodes CASSPGLDADTQYF. The genes are TRBV7-3 and TRBJ2-3; 8 positions agree with TRBD2. The CDR3 length is 14 residues. The trim removed 5 bases at V and 4 bases at J, leaving 5 bases unmatched. Looked up from germline, CDR1 is SGHTA and CDR2 is FQGTGA.

The genes are TRBV5-4 and TRBJ1-2, with 9 nucleotides matching TRBD1. The CDR3 totals 15 residues. Trimming removed 0 bases from V and 4 bases from J; junction bases left unmatched: 4. CDR1 and CDR2 (germline): SGHNT, YYREEE (reference sequence). The CDR3 spells CASSLDRDRAYGYTF. In DNA, the CDR3 is TGTGCCAGCAGCTTGGACCGGGACAGGGCCTATGGCTACACCTTC.

This clone was counted a few times. The chain employs TRBV20-1 and TRBJ1-2, with a tentative D call TRBD1 (6 bases). Germline loops: CDR1 DFQATT, CDR2 SNEGSKA (reference sequence). The CDR3 spans 14 residues. Trimming shortened V by 3 bases and J by 0 bases, and 11 bases separated the two germline ends. CDR3 nucleotides: TGCAGTGCTAGTGCGGGGGCTGCTAACTATGGCTACACCTTC. Translating it yields CSASAGAANYGYTF.

This clone was picked up one time. This chain uses TRBV11-1 with TRBJ2-1, with D perhaps TRBD1 (6 bases). The germline gives CDR1 SGHAT, CDR2 FQDESV (reference sequence). Trimming removed 4 bases at V and 5 bases at J, with 12 bases between. This CDR3 comprises 14 residues. CDR3 residues: CASSYRGQNNEQFF. CDR3 coding DNA: TGTGCCAGCAGCTACCGTGGACAGAACAATGAGCAGTTCTTC.

The table lists this clone with a few counts. This chain uses TRBV6-5 with TRBJ1-2, with D perhaps TRBD1 (5 bases). Trimming took off 9 bases at V and 0 bases at J, with 14 bases between the two ends. The germline CDR1 and CDR2 sequences are MNHEY and SVGAGI. The CDR3 has 14 amino acids. The CDR3, as DNA: TGTGCCAGTCGGGTCAGGGAAACTAACTATGGCTACACCTTC. This sequence encodes CASRVRETNYGYTF.

The V gene is TRBV6-6, the J gene TRBJ2-7, with D perhaps TRBD1 (5 bases). Trimming pared 6 bases from V and 4 bases from J, leaving 16 bases between. The CDR3 consists of 14 residues. Germline CDR1 is MNHNY and CDR2 is SVGAGI (reference sequence). As DNA, the CDR3 is TGTGCCAGCAGCTTTACAGGACCCACGTACGAGCAGTACTTC. Translating it yields CASSFTGPTYEQYF.

The rearrangement links TRBV30 to TRBJ1-2; D might be TRBD1 (6 bases). V lost 2 bases to trimming and J lost 8 bases, with 18 bases between them. The CDR3 consists of 14 residues. The germline V gene encodes CDR1 GTSNPN and CDR2 SVGIG (reference sequence). The CDR3 spells CAWSLMRGVSGYTF. CDR3 DNA: TGTGCCTGGAGTCTCATGAGGGGGGTGTCCGGCTACACCTTC.